The rows below give T cell receptor beta chains drawn from one sample of a study of blood T cell repertoires in COVID-19. Only in-frame clones appear in the TCRdb table, and some are missing; sequencing was by immunoSEQ multiplex PCR. The table shows about 290,000 clones, with nearly 90% occurring only once. The sequenced sample was peripheral blood. These receptors all come from a woman aged 30 to 39 with COVID-19, enrolled during active disease. Both conserved end residues are part of each CDR3. A D gene is named only where the DNA matches it firmly. Clone sizes are given selectively: once, few, many, or a class where the clone is expanded.

size: -
J: TRBJ1-2
V: TRBV5-4
D: TRBD1
DNA: TGTGCCAGCAGCCCTGACAGGGGGCGCGGTGGCTACACCTTC
CDR3: CASSPDRGRGGYTF

size: few
J: TRBJ1-5
V: TRBV10-3
D: TRBD1
DNA: TGTGCCACCGGACAGGGAGTTAATCAGCCCCAGCATTTT
CDR3: CATGQGVNQPQHF

size: -
J: TRBJ1-1
V: TRBV4-1
D: -
DNA: TGCGCCAGCAGCCCCCTCCCGGGGTGGTCGTCCACTGAAGCTTTCTTT
CDR3: CASSPLPGWSSTEAFF

size: once
J: TRBJ1-2
V: TRBV19
D: -
DNA: TGTGCCAGTAGTATAATATACTATGACAGAAATGGCTACACCTTC
CDR3: CASSIIYYDRNGYTF

size: -
J: TRBJ1-1
V: TRBV9
D: -
DNA: TGTGCCAGCAGCGTAGCTGGGAGAGGTGAAGCTTTCTTT
CDR3: CASSVAGRGEAFF

size: once
J: TRBJ1-2
V: TRBV5-4
D: TRBD1
DNA: TGTGCCACCCACACAGGGGGCAATGGCTATGGCTACACCTTC
CDR3: CATHTGGNGYGYTF

size: -
J: TRBJ1-3
V: TRBV5-4
D: -
DNA: TGTGCCAGCTCCGGGGATCTCGGAAACACCATATATTTT
CDR3: CASSGDLGNTIYF

size: -
J: TRBJ2-7
V: TRBV7-9
D: TRBD1
DNA: TGTGCCAGCAGCTTACCGACAGGGACCTACGAGCAGTACTTC
CDR3: CASSLPTGTYEQYF

size: -
J: TRBJ2-7
V: TRBV13
D: TRBD1
DNA: TGTGCCAGCAGCTCGCGGACAGGGGGGGTATACGAGCAGTACTTC
CDR3: CASSSRTGGVYEQYF

size: -
J: TRBJ2-3
V: TRBV2
D: TRBD2
DNA: TGTGCCGGGGGGACTAGCCCCGCAGATACGCAGTATTTT
CDR3: CAGGTSPADTQYF

size: -
J: TRBJ2-3
V: TRBV10-2
D: -
DNA: TGCGCCAGCAGAGGTTTGGGTGGCGGGGCCCCGGGTGCAGATACGCAGTATTTT
CDR3: CASRGLGGGAPGADTQYF

size: -
J: TRBJ1-2
V: TRBV9
D: TRBD1
DNA: TGTGCCAGCAGGACCAACAGGGGAGGAATCTATGGCTACACCTTC
CDR3: CASRTNRGGIYGYTF

size: -
J: TRBJ1-2
V: TRBV28
D: TRBD1
DNA: TGTGCCAGCAGTCGATTCTCACGGGACAGGAACATTAACTATGGCTACACCTTC
CDR3: CASSRFSRDRNINYGYTF

size: -
J: TRBJ2-5
V: TRBV5-8
D: -
DNA: TGTGCCAGCAGCTTCGCGGCGCCCTCCCAAGAGACCCAGTACTTC
CDR3: CASSFAAPSQETQYF

size: -
J: TRBJ2-6
V: TRBV5-1
D: -
DNA: TGCGCCAGCAGAGTAGGGGGATTTGGGGCCAACGTCCTGACTTTC
CDR3: CASRVGGFGANVLTF

size: -
J: TRBJ2-7
V: TRBV10-1
D: TRBD2
DNA: TGCGCCAGCAGTGTGGAGCGGGGGTCCTACGAGCAGTACTTC
CDR3: CASSVERGSYEQYF

size: -
J: TRBJ1-5
V: TRBV19
D: TRBD1
DNA: TGTGCCAGTAGTAGGGACAGGGGCAATCAGCCCCAGCATTTT
CDR3: CASSRDRGNQPQHF

size: -
J: TRBJ1-2
V: TRBV19
D: -
DNA: TGTGCCAGTACCCTCGGGACAAACAGCTACACCTTC
CDR3: CASTLGTNSYTF

size: once
J: TRBJ2-7
V: TRBV12-3/TRBV12-4
D: -
DNA: TGTGCCAGCAGTCTGACAGTGCGAAAAGAGCAGTACTTC
CDR3: CASSLTVRKEQYF

size: -
J: TRBJ1-3
V: TRBV28
D: TRBD1
DNA: TGTGCCAGCAACAGGGGTTCCGGAAACACCATATATTTT
CDR3: CASNRGSGNTIYF

size: -
J: TRBJ2-5
V: TRBV7-2
D: TRBD2
DNA: TGTGCCAGCAGCTTAGGACTAGCGGGGGGGCGGGAGACCCAGTACTTC
CDR3: CASSLGLAGGRETQYF

size: -
J: TRBJ2-7
V: TRBV2
D: -
DNA: TGTGCCAGCAAGAAGACGACAGTAACCTACGAGCAGTACTTC
CDR3: CASKKTTVTYEQYF

size: -
J: TRBJ1-2
V: TRBV6-1
D: -
DNA: TGTGCCAGCAGTGAAGAGGGGACATATGGCTACACCTTC
CDR3: CASSEEGTYGYTF

size: -
J: TRBJ1-1
V: TRBV19
D: TRBD1
DNA: TGTGCCAGTAGTATGGGACACCCCCCAACAGGGGGCAATAAGGACACTGAAGCTTTCTTT
CDR3: CASSMGHPPTGGNKDTEAFF

size: once
J: TRBJ1-2
V: TRBV2
D: -
DNA: TGTGCCAGCAGTGGGATGGCCCAGGGATTTACCTATGGCTACACCTTC
CDR3: CASSGMAQGFTYGYTF

size: -
J: TRBJ1-2
V: TRBV20-1
D: -
DNA: TGCAGTGCCGCCTACAGGGATGGCTACACCTTC
CDR3: CSAAYRDGYTF

size: -
J: TRBJ2-1
V: TRBV19
D: TRBD2
DNA: TGTGCCAGTAGTTCCCTTAGCGGGTTGAGCTCCTACAATGAGCAGTTCTTC
CDR3: CASSSLSGLSSYNEQFF

size: -
J: TRBJ2-2
V: TRBV11-3
D: -
DNA: TGTGCCAGCAGCTACGAGACAGGTTTCTTCACCGGGGAGCTGTTTTTT
CDR3: CASSYETGFFTGELFF

size: -
J: TRBJ2-7
V: TRBV4-1
D: TRBD2
DNA: TGCGCCAGCAGCCAACTACCCGGACTAGCGGGCTACGAGCAGTACTTC
CDR3: CASSQLPGLAGYEQYF

size: -
J: TRBJ1-5
V: TRBV28
D: -
DNA: TGTGCCAGCAGTCCCTCGGGGCAGCCCCAGCATTTT
CDR3: CASSPSGQPQHF

size: -
J: TRBJ1-1
V: TRBV5-6
D: -
DNA: TGTGCCAGCAGACTAGACCGGGGGACTGAAGCTTTCTTT
CDR3: CASRLDRGTEAFF

size: -
J: TRBJ1-1
V: TRBV27
D: -
DNA: TGTGCCAGCACCACCGGGGGGTGGATGAACACTGAAGCTTTCTTT
CDR3: CASTTGGWMNTEAFF

size: -
J: TRBJ1-1
V: TRBV11-2
D: -
DNA: TGTGCCAGCAGCTTAGCATTAGTGGTGGGGGCCTCTGAAGCTTTCTTT
CDR3: CASSLALVVGASEAFF

size: -
J: TRBJ1-1
V: TRBV19
D: -
DNA: TGTGCCAGTAGTACAGGGTCGAGTGAAGCTTTCTTT
CDR3: CASSTGSSEAFF

size: -
J: TRBJ1-2
V: TRBV11-2
D: -
DNA: TGTGCCAGCAGAGCCCAGCGAGGCGATGGCTACACCTTC
CDR3: CASRAQRGDGYTF

size: -
J: TRBJ2-5
V: TRBV18
D: TRBD2
DNA: TGTGCCAGCTCTGTCCCGGGGGGCCAAGAGACCCAGTACTTC
CDR3: CASSVPGGQETQYF